This T cell receptor (beta chain) was sequenced in a study of beta chain features in type 1 diabetes. The study reverse transcribed the entire isolated RNA, so it sequenced expressed TCRB transcripts. The table came from immunoSEQ multiplex PCR; TCRdb's copy has only in-frame clones and leaves some out. The data hold 350,000 to 450,000 clones, with around 16% observed a single time. Trimming at V came to 0 bases and at J to 9 bases, leaving 3 bases not matched to a gene. Germline assignment: CDR1 SEHNR and CDR2 FQNEAQ (reference sequence). The CDR3 totals 14 residues. Every donor provided one heparinised blood draw, which averaged approximately 120 mL.

The receptor's source is a young woman in good health. Sequencing was performed on naive CD4+ T cells from blood. The J gene is TRBJ2-1, the V gene TRBV7-9; 9 nucleotides agree with TRBD1. The CDR3 protein is CASSLAGQGFEQFF. The DNA for the CDR3 is TGTGCCAGCAGCTTAGCGGGACAGGGCTTTGAGCAGTTCTTC.